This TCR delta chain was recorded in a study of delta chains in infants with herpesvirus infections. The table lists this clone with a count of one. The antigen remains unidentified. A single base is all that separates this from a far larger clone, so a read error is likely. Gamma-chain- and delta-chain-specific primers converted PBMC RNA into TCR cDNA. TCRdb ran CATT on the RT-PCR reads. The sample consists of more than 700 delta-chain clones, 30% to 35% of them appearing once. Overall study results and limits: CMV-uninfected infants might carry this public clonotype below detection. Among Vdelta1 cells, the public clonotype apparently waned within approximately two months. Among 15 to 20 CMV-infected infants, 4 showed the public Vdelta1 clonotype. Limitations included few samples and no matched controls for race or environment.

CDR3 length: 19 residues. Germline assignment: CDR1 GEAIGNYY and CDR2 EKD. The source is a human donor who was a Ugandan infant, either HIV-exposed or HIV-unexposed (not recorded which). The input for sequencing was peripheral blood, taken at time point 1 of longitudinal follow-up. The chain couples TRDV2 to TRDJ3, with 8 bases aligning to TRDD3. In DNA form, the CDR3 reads TGTGCCTGTGACACCGTACTGGGGGTTTCCTCCTGGGACACCCAACAGATGTTTTTC. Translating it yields CACDTVLGVSSWDTQQMFF.